This T cell receptor (beta chain) was obtained from a study of shared clonotypes between healthy human individuals. Whole-study context: Donor composition was two women and a few men, aged 18 to 49.

Naive CD8 cells, CD45RO-negative and positively selected for CCR7, excluded terminally differentiated effector memory CD45RA+ cells. Whole-study findings and limits: Rarefaction showed sorted-subset sequencing was incomplete despite large depth.

An even split of each subset's genomic DNA across several immunoSEQ plates was performed. Clones were read by immunoSEQ multiplex PCR, and TCRdb kept only the in-frame ones, dropping some. The profile shows about 820,000 clones, 80% to 95% of them singletons. This clone was counted a single time. Antigen: not known. Sequencing input: naive CD8+ T cells sorted from blood. This TCR came from a man younger than 40 in good health.

This chain's CDR3 is CASSLTSGTFSYEQYF. The CDR3 DNA sequence: TGTGCCAGCAGCTTGACTAGCGGGACCTTCTCCTACGAGCAGTACTTC. The chain carries TRBV5-5 and TRBJ2-7; 10 nucleotides match TRBD2. The CDR3 is 16 residues long. The V gene end was trimmed by 1 base and the J gene end by 0 bases; junction bases not matched to a gene: 4. CDR1 and CDR2 (germline): SGHKS, YYEKEE (reference sequence).